The 6 T cell receptor beta chains given below trace back to one sample, sequenced in a study of blood T cells in healthy people across ages. A sample-barcoded 5' primer and a J-beta primer mix were used in a second PCR of about 7 to 12 cycles. In TCRdb, the 5' RACE reads were re-called with MiXCR into one record per CDR3 protein. Found here are 450,000 to 700,000 distinct CDR3 sequences, 27% of them singletons; the top ten hold 15% to 20%. Sequencing was done on a sample of blood. These receptors all stem from a woman in her sixties or seventies in good health.

The J gene is TRBJ1-6, the V gene TRBV5-1; D is ambiguous. V lost 0 bases to trimming and J lost 0 bases, with 7 bases between them. The CDR3 consists of 16 residues. Germline V gene lookup returns CDR1 SGHRS and CDR2 YFSETQ. The CDR3 region is CASSLGIYSYNSPLHF. In DNA form, the CDR3 reads TGCGCCAGCAGCTTGGGGATCTACTCCTATAATTCACCCCTCCACTTT.

This clonotype was recorded a few times. One junction end disagrees with the germline gene, perhaps due to a read error. The J gene is TRBJ1-2, the V gene TRBV10-2; 7 bases are a match to TRBD1. This CDR3 spans 12 amino acids. Germline assignment: CDR1 WSHSY and CDR2 SAAADI. For the CDR3, the DNA is TGCGCCAGCAGTGAAGGGACAGCTCTTAAAGGTTTC. Translation: CASSEGTALKGF.

This clonotype was detected many times. The V and J genes are TRBV4-1 and TRBJ2-3; TRBD2 matches 12 bases. V trimming: 5 bases; J trimming: 2 bases; junction bases outside the gene matches: 8. This CDR3 is 17 amino acids long. Germline loops: CDR1 MGHRA, CDR2 YSYEKL. The CDR3 DNA reads TGCGCCAGCAGCACAACTAGACTAGCGGGGGACACAGATACGCAGTATTTT. As protein: CASSTTRLAGDTDTQYF.

This clonotype was detected only once. The DNA of the CDR3 is TGTGCCGGATCTCCGGGGGGGCGCGAATCTGAAGCTTTCTTT. It is translated as CAGSPGGRESEAFF. The V call is TRBV19, the J call TRBJ1-1; the D gene is possibly TRBD1 (6 bases). This CDR3 spans 14 amino acids. Trimming removed 11 bases from V and 6 bases from J, with 22 bases in between. The germline V gene encodes CDR1 LNHDA and CDR2 SQIVND (reference sequence). The full variable domain, its missing parts supplied by reference TRBV19 and TRBJ1-1, is DGGITQSPKYLFRKEGQNVTLSCEQNLNHDAMYWYRQDPGQGLRLIYYSQIVNDFQKGDIAEGYSVSREKKESFPLTVTSAQKNPTAFYLCAGSPGGRESEAFFGQGTRLTVV.

The chain links TRBV20-1 to TRBJ2-3; a weak D match, TRBD1 (5 bases). The CDR3 has 12 amino acids. V lost 5 bases and J 3 bases, leaving 9 bases between the germline ends. Germline V lookup: CDR1 DFQATT, CDR2 SNEGSKA (reference sequence). The CDR3 sequence is CSAGAPTDTQYF. The CDR3 nucleotides are TGCAGTGCTGGGGCTCCGACAGATACGCAGTATTTT.

The gene calls are TRBV5-1 and TRBJ2-5; 10 nucleotides align to TRBD2. There are 15 residues in the CDR3. After removal of 3 bases from V and 1 base from J, the junction contained 3 bases not matched to a gene. Germline V gives CDR1 SGHRS, CDR2 YFSETQ. The CDR3: CASSWIAGGQETQYF. In DNA form, the CDR3 reads TGCGCCAGCAGCTGGATAGCGGGGGGCCAAGAGACCCAGTACTTC. The full variable domain, its missing parts supplied by reference TRBV5-1 and TRBJ2-5, is KAGVTQTPRYLIKTRGQQVTLSCSPISGHRSVSWYQQTPGQGLQFLFEYFSETQRNKGNFPGRFSGRQFSNSRSEMNVSTLELGDSALYLCASSWIAGGQETQYFGPGTRLLVL.